The rows below give T cell receptor beta chains drawn from one sample of a study of glioma-infiltrating T cells. MiXCR was run by TCRdb on the multiplex PCR reads, yielding one entry per CDR3 protein. This repertoire shows over 15,000 distinct CDR3 sequences, 58% found once; its top ten account for approximately 38%. Sequenced input: glioma tissue, nonneoplastic brain tissue, or PBMCs (not recorded which). These receptors were collected from a human donor with low-grade glioma or glioblastoma, undergoing nonglioma brain surgery, or in good health (not recorded which). Both conserved end residues are part of each CDR3. D genes are given only for firm matches. Clone size, where shown, is once, few, many, or a class for clones that have expanded.

d_gene: TRBD1; j_gene: TRBJ1-1; v_gene: TRBV6-1; abundance: NA; CDR3aa: CASSEVGQGEEAFF; CDR3nt: TGTGCCAGCAGTGAAGTGGGACAGGGAGAAGAAGCTTTCTTT
d_gene: NA; j_gene: TRBJ2-7; v_gene: TRBV6-2/TRBV6-3; abundance: NA; CDR3aa: CASRPPTKSYEQYF; CDR3nt: TGTGCCAGCAGGCCTCCGACTAAATCCTATGAGCAGTACTTC
d_gene: TRBD2; j_gene: TRBJ2-3; v_gene: TRBV7-2; abundance: NA; CDR3aa: CAGSLVVRLAGVVEDTQYF; CDR3nt: TGTGCCGGCAGCTTAGTAGTAAGACTAGCGGGAGTAGTAGAAGATACGCAGTATTTT
d_gene: NA; j_gene: TRBJ2-5; v_gene: TRBV6-5; abundance: NA; CDR3aa: CASGYSVSQIGKTQYF; CDR3nt: TGTGCCAGCGGTTACTCGGTTTCCCAAATAGGGAAGACCCAGTACTTC
d_gene: TRBD2; j_gene: TRBJ2-1; v_gene: TRBV7-2; abundance: NA; CDR3aa: CASSPRWLAGGNEQFF; CDR3nt: TGTGCCAGCAGCCCGCGATGGCTAGCGGGAGGTAATGAGCAGTTCTTC
d_gene: NA; j_gene: TRBJ2-2; v_gene: TRBV6-8; abundance: few; CDR3aa: CASSPQGGTGELFF; CDR3nt: TGTGCCAGCAGTCCCCAGGGCGGAACCGGGGAGCTGTTTTTT
d_gene: TRBD1; j_gene: TRBJ1-4; v_gene: TRBV20-1; abundance: NA; CDR3aa: CSAPGQDEKLFF; CDR3nt: TGCAGTGCACCGGGACAGGATGAAAAACTGTTTTTT
d_gene: TRBD1; j_gene: TRBJ2-7; v_gene: TRBV12-3/TRBV12-4; abundance: NA; CDR3aa: CASSGQGVVNEQYF; CDR3nt: TGTGCCAGCAGTGGACAGGGGGTGGTGAACGAGCAGTACTTC
d_gene: NA; j_gene: TRBJ2-3; v_gene: TRBV6-1; abundance: medium-sized; CDR3aa: CASSSELSTDTQYF; CDR3nt: TGTGCCAGCAGTTCGGAGTTAAGCACAGATACGCAGTATTTT
d_gene: TRBD2; j_gene: TRBJ2-3; v_gene: TRBV20-1; abundance: once; CDR3aa: CSARNTRLALTDTQYF; CDR3nt: TGCAGTGCTAGAAATACCCGACTAGCCCTCACAGATACGCAGTATTTT
d_gene: NA; j_gene: TRBJ1-1; v_gene: TRBV6-1; abundance: NA; CDR3aa: CAISELGGLTEAFF; CDR3nt: TGTGCCATCAGTGAGTTGGGGGGACTCACTGAAGCTTTCTTT
d_gene: NA; j_gene: TRBJ2-7; v_gene: TRBV20-1; abundance: NA; CDR3aa: CSARGSADPSYEQYF; CDR3nt: TGCAGTGCTAGGGGGTCAGCGGATCCAAGCTACGAGCAGTACTTC